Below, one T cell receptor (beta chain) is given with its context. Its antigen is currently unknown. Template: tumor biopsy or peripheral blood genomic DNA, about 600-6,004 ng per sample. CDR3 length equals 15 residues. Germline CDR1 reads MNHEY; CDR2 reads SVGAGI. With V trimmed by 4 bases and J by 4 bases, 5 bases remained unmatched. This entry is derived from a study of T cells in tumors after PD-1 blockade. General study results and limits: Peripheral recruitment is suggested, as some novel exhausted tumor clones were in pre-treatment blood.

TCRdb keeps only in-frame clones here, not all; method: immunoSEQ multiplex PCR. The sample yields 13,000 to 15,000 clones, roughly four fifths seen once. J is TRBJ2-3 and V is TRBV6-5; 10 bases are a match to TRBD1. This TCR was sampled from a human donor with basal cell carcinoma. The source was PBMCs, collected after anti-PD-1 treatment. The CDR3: CASSSGQGSPDTQYF. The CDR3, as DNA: TGTGCCAGCAGTTCGGGACAGGGGTCCCCAGATACGCAGTATTTT.